The 5 T cell receptor beta chains given below trace back to one sample, sequenced in a study of T cells in Graves' hyperthyroidism and ophthalmopathy. It was RNA transcripts that yielded the amplified TCR beta CDR3 regions. The TCR CDR3 first-round RT-PCR relied on the HTBI primer set. TCRdb redid the calling of the multiplex PCR reads with MiXCR, one entry per CDR3 protein. Of around 340,000 distinct CDR3 sequences detected, approximately 18% appear once; the ten largest clones hold about 49%. The sample taken for sequencing was blood. These receptor sequences come from a woman between 50 and 59 years old with Graves' hyperthyroidism.

This clonotype was seen ten or more times. J is TRBJ2-7 and V is TRBV7-9, with D tentatively TRBD2 (6 bases). The germline V gene has CDR1 SEHNR and CDR2 FQNEAQ (reference sequence). CDR3 length: 14 residues. Deletions cut 3 bases from V and 0 bases from J, with 9 bases between. The CDR3 region is CASSLAGSSYEQYF. The CDR3 DNA sequence: TGTGCCAGCAGCTTGGCCGGGAGCTCCTACGAGCAGTACTTC.

Ten or more counts support this clonotype. The V and J genes are TRBV7-3 and TRBJ1-6, with 7 bases identical to TRBD1. Per the germline V gene, CDR1 is SGHTA and CDR2 is FQGTGA. CDR3 length: 15 amino acids. V was clipped by 5 bases and J by 8 bases; unmatched bases: 9. This CDR3 is CASSLTRDSDSPLHF. The CDR3 nucleotides read TGTGCCAGCAGCCTGACGAGGGACAGTGATTCACCCCTCCACTTT.

Comments on this clonotype: A much larger clone differs by one base, so this may be a read error. The chain joins TRBV3-1 to TRBJ1-1; D is perhaps TRBD1 (5 bases). Germline V gives CDR1 LGHDT, CDR2 YNNKEL (reference sequence). CDR3 length: 14 amino acids. The CDR3 sequence: CVSSQGWGESEAFF. The CDR3 DNA sequence: TGTGTCAGCAGCCAAGGGTGGGGGGAGTCTGAAGCTTTCTTT.

This rearrangement joins TRBV27 to TRBJ1-6; 7 bases map to TRBD1. The V segment lost 4 bases and the J segment 5 bases; nucleotides outside the gene matches: 2. The length of the CDR3 is 14 residues. Germline CDR1 reads MNHEY; CDR2 reads SMNVEV (reference sequence). CDR3 residues: CASSYRGDNSPLHF. DNA of the CDR3: TGTGCCAGCAGTTACAGGGGCGATAATTCACCCCTCCACTTT.

This clonotype was detected many times. The V gene is TRBV7-2, the J gene TRBJ2-1; D remains unclear. V shed 1 base and J shed 8 bases, with 15 bases lying between them. Per the germline V gene, CDR1 is SGHTA and CDR2 is FQGNSA. This CDR3 is built from 15 residues. Here the CDR3 DNA reads TGTGCCAGCAGCTTAGTCGGGTATTCCGGCTATGAGCAGTTCTTC. It encodes CASSLVGYSGYEQFF. The full variable domain, its missing parts supplied by reference TRBV7-2 and TRBJ2-1, is GAGVSQSPSNKVTEKGKDVELRCDPISGHTALYWYRQSLGQGLEFLIYFQGNSAPDKSGLPSDRFSAERTGGSVSTLTIQRTQQEDSAVYLCASSLVGYSGYEQFFGPGTRLTVL.